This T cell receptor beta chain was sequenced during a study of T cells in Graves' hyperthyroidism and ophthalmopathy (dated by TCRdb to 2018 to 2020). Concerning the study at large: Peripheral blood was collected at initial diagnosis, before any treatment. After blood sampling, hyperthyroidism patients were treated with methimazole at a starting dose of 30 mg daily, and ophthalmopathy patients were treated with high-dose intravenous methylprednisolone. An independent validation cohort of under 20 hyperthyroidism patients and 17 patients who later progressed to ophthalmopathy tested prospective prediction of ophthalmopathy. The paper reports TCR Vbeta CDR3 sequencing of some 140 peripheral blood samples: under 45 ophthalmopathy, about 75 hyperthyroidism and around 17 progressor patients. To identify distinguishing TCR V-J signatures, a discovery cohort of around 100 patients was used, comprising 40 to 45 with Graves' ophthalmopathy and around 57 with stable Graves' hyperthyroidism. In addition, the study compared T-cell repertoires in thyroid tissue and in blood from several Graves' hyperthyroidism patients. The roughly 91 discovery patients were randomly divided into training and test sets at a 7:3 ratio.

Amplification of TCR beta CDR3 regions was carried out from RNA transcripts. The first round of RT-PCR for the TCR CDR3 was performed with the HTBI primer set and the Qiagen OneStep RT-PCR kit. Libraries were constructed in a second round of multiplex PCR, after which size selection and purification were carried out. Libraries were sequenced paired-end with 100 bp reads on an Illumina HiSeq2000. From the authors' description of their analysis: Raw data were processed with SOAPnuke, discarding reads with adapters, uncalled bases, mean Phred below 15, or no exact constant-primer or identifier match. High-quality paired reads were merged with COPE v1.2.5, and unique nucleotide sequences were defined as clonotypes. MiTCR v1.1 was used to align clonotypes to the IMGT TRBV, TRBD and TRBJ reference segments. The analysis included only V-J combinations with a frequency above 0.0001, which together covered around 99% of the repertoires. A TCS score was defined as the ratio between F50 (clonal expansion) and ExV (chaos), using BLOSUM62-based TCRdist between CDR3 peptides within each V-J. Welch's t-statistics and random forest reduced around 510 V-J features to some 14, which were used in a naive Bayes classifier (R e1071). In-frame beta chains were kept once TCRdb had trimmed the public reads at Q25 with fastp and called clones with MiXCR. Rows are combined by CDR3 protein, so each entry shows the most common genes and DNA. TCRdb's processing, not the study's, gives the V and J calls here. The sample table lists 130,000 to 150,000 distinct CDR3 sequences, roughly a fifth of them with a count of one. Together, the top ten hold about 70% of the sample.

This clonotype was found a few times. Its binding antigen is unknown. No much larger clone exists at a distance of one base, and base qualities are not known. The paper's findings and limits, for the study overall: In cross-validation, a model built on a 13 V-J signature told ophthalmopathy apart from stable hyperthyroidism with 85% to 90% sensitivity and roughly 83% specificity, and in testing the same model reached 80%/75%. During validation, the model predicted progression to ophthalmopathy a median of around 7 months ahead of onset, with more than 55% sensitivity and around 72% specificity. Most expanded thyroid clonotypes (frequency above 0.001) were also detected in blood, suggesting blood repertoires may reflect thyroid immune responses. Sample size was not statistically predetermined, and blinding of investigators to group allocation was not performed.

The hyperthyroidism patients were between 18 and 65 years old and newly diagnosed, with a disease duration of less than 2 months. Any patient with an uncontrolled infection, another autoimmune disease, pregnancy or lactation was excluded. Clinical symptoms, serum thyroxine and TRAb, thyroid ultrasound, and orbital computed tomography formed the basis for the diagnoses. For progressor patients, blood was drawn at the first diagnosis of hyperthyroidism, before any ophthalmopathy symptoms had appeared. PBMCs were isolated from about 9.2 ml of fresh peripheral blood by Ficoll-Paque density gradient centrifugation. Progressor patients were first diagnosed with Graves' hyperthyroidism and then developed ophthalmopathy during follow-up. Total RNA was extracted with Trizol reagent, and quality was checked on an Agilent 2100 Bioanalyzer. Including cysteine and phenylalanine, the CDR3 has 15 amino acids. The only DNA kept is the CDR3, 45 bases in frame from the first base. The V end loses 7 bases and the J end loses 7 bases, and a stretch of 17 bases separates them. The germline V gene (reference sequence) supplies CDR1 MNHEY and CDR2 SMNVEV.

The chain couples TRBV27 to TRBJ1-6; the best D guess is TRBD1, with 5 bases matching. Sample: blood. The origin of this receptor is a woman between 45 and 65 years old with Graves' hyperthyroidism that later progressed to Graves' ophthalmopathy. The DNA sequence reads TGTGCCAGCACCCTTGGGGGGGGGGGAAATTCACCCCTCCACTTT. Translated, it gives CASTLGGGGNSPLHF.